The source of this T cell receptor (beta chain) is a study of blood T cell repertoires in COVID-19. Germline V CDR1 and CDR2: LNHNV, YYDKDF (reference sequence). The CDR3 has 15 residues. Trimming removed 1 base from V and 3 bases from J; junction bases left unmatched: 4. In the original processing: For nucleated cells, counts were estimated from reference gene primer amplification. TCRdb's copy holds only in-frame clones and misses some; the assay was immunoSEQ multiplex PCR. That table supplies the V and J calls and clone size; D and trimming were determined from the DNA. This table has around 70,000 clones, roughly four fifths appearing once.

The genes are TRBV15 and TRBJ2-7, with 9 positions matching TRBD2. Sequencing was performed on peripheral blood. The receptor's source is a man aged 70-80 years with acute or convalescent COVID-19. The CDR3 loop reads CATSRVNSGSYEQYF. CDR3 in DNA: TGTGCCACCAGCAGAGTTAATAGCGGGAGCTACGAGCAGTACTTC.